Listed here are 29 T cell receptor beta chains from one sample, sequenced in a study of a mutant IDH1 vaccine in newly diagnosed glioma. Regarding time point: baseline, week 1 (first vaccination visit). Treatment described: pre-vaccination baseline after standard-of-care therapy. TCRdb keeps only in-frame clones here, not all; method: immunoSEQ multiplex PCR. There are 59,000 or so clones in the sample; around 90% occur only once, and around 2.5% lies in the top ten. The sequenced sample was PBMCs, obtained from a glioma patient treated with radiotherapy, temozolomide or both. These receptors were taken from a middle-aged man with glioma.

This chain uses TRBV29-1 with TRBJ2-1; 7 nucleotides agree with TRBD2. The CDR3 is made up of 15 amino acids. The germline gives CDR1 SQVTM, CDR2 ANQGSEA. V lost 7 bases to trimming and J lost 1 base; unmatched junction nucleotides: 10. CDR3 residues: CSARMLADSYNEQFF. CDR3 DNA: TGCAGCGCCCGGATGCTAGCGGATTCCTACAATGAGCAGTTCTTC.

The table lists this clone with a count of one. CDR3 in DNA: TGTGCCAGCAGCTTAGGACAGACGAAGATTGAAAAACTGTTTTTT. Amino acids: CASSLGQTKIEKLFF. The chain carries TRBV7-9 and TRBJ1-4, with D maybe TRBD1 (5 bases). CDR3 length: 15 amino acids. Germline-derived CDR1 and CDR2 are SEHNR and FQNEAQ (reference sequence). The V end lost 1 base, the J end lost 7 bases, and 13 bases lay between the germline ends.

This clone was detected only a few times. CDR3 in DNA: TGTGCCATCAGGGCGTCGGGGACATATGGGACTGAAGCTTTCTTT. It translates to CAIRASGTYGTEAFF. The chain links TRBV10-3 to TRBJ1-1, with a weak D call TRBD1 (6 bases). The CDR3 spans 15 residues. The germline V and J ends were trimmed by 6 bases and 5 bases, with 19 bases remaining between them. The V gene's germline CDR1 is ENHRY and CDR2 SYGVKD.

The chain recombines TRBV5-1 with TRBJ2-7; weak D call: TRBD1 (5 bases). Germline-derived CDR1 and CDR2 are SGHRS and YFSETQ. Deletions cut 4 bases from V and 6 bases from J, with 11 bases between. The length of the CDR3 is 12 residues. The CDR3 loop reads CASSADTPEQYF. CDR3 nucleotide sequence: TGCGCCAGCAGCGCGGACACACCCGAGCAGTACTTC.

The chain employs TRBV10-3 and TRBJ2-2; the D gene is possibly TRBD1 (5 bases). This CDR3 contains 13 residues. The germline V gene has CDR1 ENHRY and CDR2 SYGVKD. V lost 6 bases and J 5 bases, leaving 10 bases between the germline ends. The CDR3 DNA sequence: TGTGCCATCAGGACCACAGGAACCGGGGAGCTGTTTTTT. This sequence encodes CAIRTTGTGELFF.

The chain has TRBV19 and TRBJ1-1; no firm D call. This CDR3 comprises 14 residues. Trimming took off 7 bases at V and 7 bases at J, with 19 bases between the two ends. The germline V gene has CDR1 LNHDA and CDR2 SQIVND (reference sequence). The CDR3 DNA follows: TGTGCCAGTAAAGGTGAATTGAGAACAGATGAAGCTTTCTTT. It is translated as CASKGELRTDEAFF.

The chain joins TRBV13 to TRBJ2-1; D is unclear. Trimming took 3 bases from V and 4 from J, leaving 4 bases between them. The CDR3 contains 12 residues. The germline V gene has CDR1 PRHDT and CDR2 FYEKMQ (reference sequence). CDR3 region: CASSLAYNEQFF. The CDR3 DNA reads TGTGCCAGCAGCTTGGCTTACAATGAGCAGTTCTTC.

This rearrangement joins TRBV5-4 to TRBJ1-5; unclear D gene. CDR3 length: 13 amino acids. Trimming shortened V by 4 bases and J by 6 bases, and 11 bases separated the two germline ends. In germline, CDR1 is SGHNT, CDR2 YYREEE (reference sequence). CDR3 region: CASSPDRGQPQHF. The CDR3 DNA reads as TGTGCCAGCAGCCCGGATAGAGGTCAGCCCCAGCATTTT.

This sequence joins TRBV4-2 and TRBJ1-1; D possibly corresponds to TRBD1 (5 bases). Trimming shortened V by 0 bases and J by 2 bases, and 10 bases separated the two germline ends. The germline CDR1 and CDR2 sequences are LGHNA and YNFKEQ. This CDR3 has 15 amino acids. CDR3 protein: CASSQDRQGNTEAFF. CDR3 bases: TGTGCCAGCAGCCAAGATCGGCAGGGTAACACTGAAGCTTTCTTT.

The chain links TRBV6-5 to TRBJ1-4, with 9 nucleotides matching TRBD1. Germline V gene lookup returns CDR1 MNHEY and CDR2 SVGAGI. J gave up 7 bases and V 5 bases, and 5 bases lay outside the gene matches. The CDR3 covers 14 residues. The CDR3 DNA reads TGTGCCAGCAGTCACAGGGGGCGCGTTGAAAAACTGTTTTTT. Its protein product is CASSHRGRVEKLFF.

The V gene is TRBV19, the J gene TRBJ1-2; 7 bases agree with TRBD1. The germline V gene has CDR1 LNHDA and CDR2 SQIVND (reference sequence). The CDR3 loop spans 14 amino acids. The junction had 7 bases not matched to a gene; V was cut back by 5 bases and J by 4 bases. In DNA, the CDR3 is TGTGCCAGTAGTCTCGACAGGGTGATCTATGGCTACACCTTC. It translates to CASSLDRVIYGYTF.

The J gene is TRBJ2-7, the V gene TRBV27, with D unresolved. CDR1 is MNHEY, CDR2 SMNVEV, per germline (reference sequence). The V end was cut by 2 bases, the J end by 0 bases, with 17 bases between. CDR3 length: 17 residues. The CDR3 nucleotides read TGTGCCAGCAGTTTACTTCCGCCAACGGCCCCCTCCTACGAGCAGTACTTC. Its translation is CASSLLPPTAPSYEQYF.

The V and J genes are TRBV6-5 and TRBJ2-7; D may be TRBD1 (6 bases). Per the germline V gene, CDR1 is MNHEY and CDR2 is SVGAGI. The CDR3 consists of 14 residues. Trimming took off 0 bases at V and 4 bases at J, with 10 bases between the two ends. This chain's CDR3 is CASSYSGGVYEQYF. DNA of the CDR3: TGTGCCAGCAGTTACTCTGGGGGCGTTTACGAGCAGTACTTC.

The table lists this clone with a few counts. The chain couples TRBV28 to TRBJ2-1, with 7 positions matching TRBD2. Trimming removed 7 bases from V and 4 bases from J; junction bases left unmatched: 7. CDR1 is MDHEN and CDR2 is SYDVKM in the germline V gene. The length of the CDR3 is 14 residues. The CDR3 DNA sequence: TGTGCCAGCACTCCTAGCGGAGTATACAATGAGCAGTTCTTC. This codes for CASTPSGVYNEQFF.

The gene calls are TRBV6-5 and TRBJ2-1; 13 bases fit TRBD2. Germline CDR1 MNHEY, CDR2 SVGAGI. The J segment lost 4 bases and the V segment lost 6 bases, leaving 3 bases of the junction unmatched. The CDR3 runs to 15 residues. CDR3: CASRMTSGRYNEQFF. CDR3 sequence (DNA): TGTGCCAGCAGAATGACTAGCGGGAGGTACAATGAGCAGTTCTTC.

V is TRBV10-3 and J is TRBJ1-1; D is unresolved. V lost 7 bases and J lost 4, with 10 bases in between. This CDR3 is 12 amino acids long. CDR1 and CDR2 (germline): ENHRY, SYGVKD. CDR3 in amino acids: CAIKGSPTEAFF. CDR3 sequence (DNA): TGTGCCATCAAGGGCAGCCCCACTGAAGCTTTCTTT.

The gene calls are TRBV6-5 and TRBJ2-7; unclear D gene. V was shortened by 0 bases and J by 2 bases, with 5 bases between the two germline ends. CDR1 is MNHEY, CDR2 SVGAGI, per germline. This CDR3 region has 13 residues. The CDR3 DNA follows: TGTGCCAGCAGTTACTCGAAGGCCTACGAGCAGTACTTC. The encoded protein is CASSYSKAYEQYF.

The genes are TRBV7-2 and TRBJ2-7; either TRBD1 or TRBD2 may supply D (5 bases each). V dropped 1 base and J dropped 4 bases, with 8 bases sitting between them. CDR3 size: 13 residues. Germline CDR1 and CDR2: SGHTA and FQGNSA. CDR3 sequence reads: CASSLVREYEQYF. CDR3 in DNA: TGTGCCAGCAGCTTAGTCAGGGAGTACGAGCAGTACTTC.

In nucleotides, the CDR3 is TGTGCCAGCAGTGAAAAGGGGCTAGCCAAAAACATTCAGTACTTC. Translation: CASSEKGLAKNIQYF. V is TRBV2 and J is TRBJ2-4; tentative D call: TRBD1 (5 bases). The V gene lost 2 bases and the J gene lost 0 bases, with 8 bases spanning the gap. Germline CDR1 is SNHLY and CDR2 is FYNNEI. The CDR3 extends over 15 amino acids.

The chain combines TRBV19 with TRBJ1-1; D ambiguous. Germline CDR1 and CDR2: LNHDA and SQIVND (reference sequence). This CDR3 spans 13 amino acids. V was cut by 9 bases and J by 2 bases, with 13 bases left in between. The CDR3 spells CASTDTRNTEAFF. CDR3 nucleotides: TGTGCCAGCACCGACACGCGAAACACTGAAGCTTTCTTT.

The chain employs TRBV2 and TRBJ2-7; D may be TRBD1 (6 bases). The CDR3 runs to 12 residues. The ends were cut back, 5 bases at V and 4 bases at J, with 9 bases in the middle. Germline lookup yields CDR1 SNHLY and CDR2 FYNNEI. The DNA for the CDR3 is TGTGCCAGCAGTTCACAGGGATACGAGCAGTACTTC. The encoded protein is CASSSQGYEQYF.

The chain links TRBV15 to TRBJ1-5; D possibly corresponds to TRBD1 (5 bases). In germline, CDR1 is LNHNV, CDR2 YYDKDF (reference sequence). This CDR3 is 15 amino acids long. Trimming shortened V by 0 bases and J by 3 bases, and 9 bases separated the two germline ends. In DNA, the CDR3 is TGTGCCACCAGCAGAGATCGACAGCCCAATCAGCCCCAGCATTTT. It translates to CATSRDRQPNQPQHF.

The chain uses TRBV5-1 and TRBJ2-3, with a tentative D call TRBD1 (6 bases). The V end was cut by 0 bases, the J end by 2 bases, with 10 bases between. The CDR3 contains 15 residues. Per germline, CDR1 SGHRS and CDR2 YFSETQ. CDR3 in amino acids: CASSLDRDTTDTQYF. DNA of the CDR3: TGCGCCAGCAGCTTGGACAGGGACACCACAGATACGCAGTATTTT.

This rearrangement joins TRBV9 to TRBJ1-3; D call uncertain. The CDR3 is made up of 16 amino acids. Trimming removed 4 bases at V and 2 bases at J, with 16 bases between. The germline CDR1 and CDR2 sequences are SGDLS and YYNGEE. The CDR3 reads CASSSPGSGTGNTIYF. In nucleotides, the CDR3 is TGTGCCAGCAGCTCCCCCGGGAGCGGGACTGGAAACACCATATATTTT.

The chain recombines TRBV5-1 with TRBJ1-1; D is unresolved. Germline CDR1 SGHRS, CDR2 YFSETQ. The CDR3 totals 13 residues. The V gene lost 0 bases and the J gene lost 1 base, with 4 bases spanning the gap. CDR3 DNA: TGCGCCAGCAGCTTGGACAGGAACACTGAAGCTTTCTTT. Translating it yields CASSLDRNTEAFF.

The CDR3 DNA reads TGCAGCGTTGAAGGGCGGGAGGGCTACGAGCAGTACTTC. Encoded protein: CSVEGREGYEQYF. The chain joins TRBV29-1 to TRBJ2-5, with 9 bases aligning to TRBD2. The DNA end is more similar to TRBJ2-7, so the J call may be wrong. Germline CDR1 and CDR2: SQVTM and ANQGSEA. CDR3 size: 13 residues.

CDR3 DNA sequence: TGCAGCGTCCCTCCCCAGGGGGGGCAGTATTTT. It codes for CSVPPQGGQYF. V gene TRBV29-1 combines with J gene TRBJ2-3, with D perhaps matching TRBD1 (7 bases). The V gene's germline CDR1 is SQVTM and CDR2 ANQGSEA. The CDR3 is 11 residues long. V was clipped by 6 bases and J by 11 bases, with 15 bases between them.

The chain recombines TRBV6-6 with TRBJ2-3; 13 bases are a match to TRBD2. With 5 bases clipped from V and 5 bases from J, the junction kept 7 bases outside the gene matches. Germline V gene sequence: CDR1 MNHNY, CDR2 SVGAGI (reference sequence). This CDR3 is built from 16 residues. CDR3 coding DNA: TGTGCCAGCAGTACTACACTAGCGGGAGGGAGAGATACGCAGTATTTT. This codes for CASSTTLAGGRDTQYF.

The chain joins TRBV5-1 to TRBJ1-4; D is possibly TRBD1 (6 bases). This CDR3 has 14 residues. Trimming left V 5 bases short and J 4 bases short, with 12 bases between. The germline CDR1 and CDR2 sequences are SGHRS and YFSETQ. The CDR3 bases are TGCGCCAGCAGAAAGGGGGGCCGTAATGAAAAACTGTTTTTT. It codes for CASRKGGRNEKLFF.